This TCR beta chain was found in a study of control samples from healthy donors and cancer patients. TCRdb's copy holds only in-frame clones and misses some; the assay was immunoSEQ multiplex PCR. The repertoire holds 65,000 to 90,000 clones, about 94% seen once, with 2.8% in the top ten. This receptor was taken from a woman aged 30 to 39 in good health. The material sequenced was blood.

The CDR3 sequence: CASSVAGGPYEQYF. For the CDR3, the DNA is TGTGCCAGCAGCGTAGCGGGGGGCCCATACGAGCAGTACTTC. The rearrangement links TRBV9 to TRBJ2-7; tentative D call: TRBD2 (7 bases). With 0 bases removed from V and 4 bases from J, the gap between germline ends came to 11 bases. Germline CDR1 reads SGDLS; CDR2 reads YYNGEE. The CDR3 extends over 14 amino acids. Using reference TRBV9 and TRBJ2-7 for the parts outside the CDR3, the full variable domain is DSGVTQTPKHLITATGQRVTLRCSPRSGDLSVYWYQQSLDQGLQFLIQYYNGEERAKGNILERFSAQQFPDLHSELNLSSLELGDSALYFCASSVAGGPYEQYFGPGTRLTVT.